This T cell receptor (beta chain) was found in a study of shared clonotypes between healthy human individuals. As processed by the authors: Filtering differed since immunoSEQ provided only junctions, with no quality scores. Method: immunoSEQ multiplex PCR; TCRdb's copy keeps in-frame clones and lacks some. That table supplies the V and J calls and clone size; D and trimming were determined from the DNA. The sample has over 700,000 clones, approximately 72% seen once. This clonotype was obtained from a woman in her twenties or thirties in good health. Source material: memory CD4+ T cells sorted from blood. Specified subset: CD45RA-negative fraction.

This CDR3 reads CASSPRTGQVQETQYF. The CDR3, as DNA: TGTGCCAGTAGTCCGCGGACAGGGCAAGTACAAGAGACCCAGTACTTC. This sequence joins TRBV19 and TRBJ2-5; 8 nucleotides line up with TRBD1. Germline-derived CDR1 and CDR2 are LNHDA and SQIVND (reference sequence). The J segment lost 2 bases and the V segment lost 5 bases, leaving 10 bases of the junction unmatched. CDR3 length equals 16 residues.